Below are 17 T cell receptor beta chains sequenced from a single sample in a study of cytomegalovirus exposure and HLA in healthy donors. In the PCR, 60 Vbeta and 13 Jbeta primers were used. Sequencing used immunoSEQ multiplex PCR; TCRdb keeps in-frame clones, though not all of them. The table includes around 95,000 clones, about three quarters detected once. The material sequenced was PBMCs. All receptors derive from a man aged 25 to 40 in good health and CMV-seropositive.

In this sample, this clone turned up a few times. The CDR3 region is CASSGWGGPTYGELFF. In DNA form, the CDR3 reads TGTGCCAGCAGTGGTTGGGGGGGCCCTACATACGGGGAGCTGTTTTTT. V and J are TRBV6-1 and TRBJ2-2; perhaps TRBD2 as D (7 bases). CDR1 and CDR2 (germline): MNHNS, SASEGT. V was cut by 4 bases and J by 7 bases, with 19 bases left in between. The CDR3 extends over 16 amino acids.

The CDR3 bases are TGTGCCAGCAGCTTGGGGACTAGCGGGAGTACCGGGGAGCTGTTTTTT. Translation: CASSLGTSGSTGELFF. The chain carries TRBV11-2 and TRBJ2-2; 14 positions agree with TRBD2. This CDR3 contains 16 residues. After removal of 3 bases from V and 5 bases from J, the junction contained 2 bases not matched to a gene. Germline V gives CDR1 SGHAT, CDR2 FQNNGV.

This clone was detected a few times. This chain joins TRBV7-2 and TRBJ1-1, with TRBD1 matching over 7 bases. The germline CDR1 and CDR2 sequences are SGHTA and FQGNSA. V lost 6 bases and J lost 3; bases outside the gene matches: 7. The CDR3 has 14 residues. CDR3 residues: CASRNPGTDTEAFF. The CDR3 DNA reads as TGTGCCAGCAGGAACCCCGGGACAGACACTGAAGCTTTCTTT.

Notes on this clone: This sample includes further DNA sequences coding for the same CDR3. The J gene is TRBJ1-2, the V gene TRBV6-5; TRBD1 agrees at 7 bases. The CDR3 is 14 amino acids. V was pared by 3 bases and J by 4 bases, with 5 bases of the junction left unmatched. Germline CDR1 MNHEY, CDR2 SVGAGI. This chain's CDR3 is CASSYTGAGYGYTF. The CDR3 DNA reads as TGTGCCAGCAGTTATACAGGGGCTGGCTATGGCTACACCTTC.

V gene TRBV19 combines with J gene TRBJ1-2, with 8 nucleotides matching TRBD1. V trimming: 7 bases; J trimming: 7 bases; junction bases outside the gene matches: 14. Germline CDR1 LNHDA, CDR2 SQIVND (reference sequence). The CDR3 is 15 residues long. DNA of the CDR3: TGTGCCAGTACCATGGGTCAGGGGGCTTGGTCTGGCTACACCTTC. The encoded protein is CASTMGQGAWSGYTF.

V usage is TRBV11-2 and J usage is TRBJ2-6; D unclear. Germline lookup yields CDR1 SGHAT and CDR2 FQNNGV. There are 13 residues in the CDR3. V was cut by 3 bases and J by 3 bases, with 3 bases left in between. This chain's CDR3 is CASSFSGANVLTF. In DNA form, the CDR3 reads TGTGCCAGCAGCTTTAGTGGGGCCAACGTCCTGACTTTC. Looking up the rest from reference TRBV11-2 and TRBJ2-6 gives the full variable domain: EAGVAQSPRYKIIEKRQSVAFWCNPISGHATLYWYQQILGQGPKLLIQFQNNGVVDDSQLPKDRFSAERLKGVDSTLKIQPAKLEDSAVYLCASSFSGANVLTFGAGSRLTVL.

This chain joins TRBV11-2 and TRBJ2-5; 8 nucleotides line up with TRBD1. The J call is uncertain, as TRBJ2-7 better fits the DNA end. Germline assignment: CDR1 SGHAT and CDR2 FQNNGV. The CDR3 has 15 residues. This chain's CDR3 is CASSDTGGFDYEQYF. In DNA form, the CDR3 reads TGTGCCAGCAGCGATACAGGGGGATTTGACTACGAGCAGTACTTC.

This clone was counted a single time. CDR3 nucleotide sequence: TGTGCCAGCAGCCCGACAGGGAACACTGAAGCTTTCTTT. As protein: CASSPTGNTEAFF. V and J are TRBV25-1 and TRBJ1-1; maybe TRBD1 (6 bases). The germline gives CDR1 MGHDK, CDR2 SYGVNS. This CDR3 is built from 13 residues. Trimming took off 6 bases at V and 1 base at J, with 9 bases between the two ends.

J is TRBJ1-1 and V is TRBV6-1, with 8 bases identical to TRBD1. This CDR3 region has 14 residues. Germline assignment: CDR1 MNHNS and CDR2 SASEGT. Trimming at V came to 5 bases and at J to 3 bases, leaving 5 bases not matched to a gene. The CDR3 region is CASSSQGAYTEAFF. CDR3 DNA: TGTGCCAGCAGTTCGCAGGGGGCCTACACTGAAGCTTTCTTT.

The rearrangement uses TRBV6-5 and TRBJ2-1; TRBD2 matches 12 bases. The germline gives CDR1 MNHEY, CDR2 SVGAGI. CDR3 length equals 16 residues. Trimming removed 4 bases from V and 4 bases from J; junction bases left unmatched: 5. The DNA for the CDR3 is TGTGCCAGCAGTTCGAGGACTAGCGGGGATTACAATGAGCAGTTCTTC. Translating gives CASSSRTSGDYNEQFF.

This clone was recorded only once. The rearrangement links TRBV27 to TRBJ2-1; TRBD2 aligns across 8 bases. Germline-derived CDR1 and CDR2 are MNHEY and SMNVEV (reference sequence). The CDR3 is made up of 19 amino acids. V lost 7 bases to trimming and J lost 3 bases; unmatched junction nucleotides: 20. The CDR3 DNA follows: TGTGCCAGCAAAGGTTTCCCTTCGGGGGGGGTTTTTCTCTACAATGAGCAGTTCTTC. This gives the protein CASKGFPSGGVFLYNEQFF.

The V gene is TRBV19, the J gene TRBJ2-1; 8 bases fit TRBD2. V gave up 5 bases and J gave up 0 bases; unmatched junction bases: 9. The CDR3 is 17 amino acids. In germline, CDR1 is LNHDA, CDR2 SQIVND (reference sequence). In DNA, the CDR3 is TGTGCCAGTAGTGTTGGTAGCGGGGTAACCTCCTACAATGAGCAGTTCTTC. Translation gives CASSVGSGVTSYNEQFF.

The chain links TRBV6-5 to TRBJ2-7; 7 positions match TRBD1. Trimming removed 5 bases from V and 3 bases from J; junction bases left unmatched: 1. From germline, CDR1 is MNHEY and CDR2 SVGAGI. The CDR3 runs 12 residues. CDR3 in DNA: TGTGCCAGCAGTACAGGGGTCTACGAGCAGTACTTC. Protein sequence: CASSTGVYEQYF.

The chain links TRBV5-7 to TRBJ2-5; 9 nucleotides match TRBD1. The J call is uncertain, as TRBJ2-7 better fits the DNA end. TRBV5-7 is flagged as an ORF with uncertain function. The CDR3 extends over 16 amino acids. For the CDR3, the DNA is TGTGCCAGCAGCCCGGGACAGGGCCGGCCCCCCTACGAGCAGTACTTC. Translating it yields CASSPGQGRPPYEQYF.

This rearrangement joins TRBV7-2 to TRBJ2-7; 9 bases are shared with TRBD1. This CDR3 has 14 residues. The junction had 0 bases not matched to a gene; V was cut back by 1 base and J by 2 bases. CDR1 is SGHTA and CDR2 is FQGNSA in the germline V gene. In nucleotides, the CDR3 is TGTGCCAGCAGCTTAGGGACAGGGGCCTACGAGCAGTACTTC. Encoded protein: CASSLGTGAYEQYF.

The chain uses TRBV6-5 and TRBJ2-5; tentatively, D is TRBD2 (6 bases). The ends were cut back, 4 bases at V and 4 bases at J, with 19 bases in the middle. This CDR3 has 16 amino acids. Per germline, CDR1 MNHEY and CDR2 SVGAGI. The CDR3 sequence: CASSSPSRGGRETQYF. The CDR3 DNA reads TGTGCCAGCAGTTCCCCTAGCCGGGGAGGCCGAGAGACCCAGTACTTC.

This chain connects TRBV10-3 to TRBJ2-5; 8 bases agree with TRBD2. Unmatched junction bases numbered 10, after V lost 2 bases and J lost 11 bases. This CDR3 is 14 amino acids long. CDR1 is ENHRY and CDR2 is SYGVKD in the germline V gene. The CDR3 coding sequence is TGTGCCATCAGTGAGGCGGGGGGCGGACGGGAGCAGTACTTC. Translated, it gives CAISEAGGGREQYF.